In this sample, the clone carrying this TCR beta chain turned up a few times. No antigen is known for it. This CDR3 spans 15 amino acids. The ends lost 9 bases at V and 4 bases at J; junction bases unmatched: 11. Looked up from germline, CDR1 is MNHNS and CDR2 is SASEGT. The data derive from a study of OX40 agonist ivuxolimab in advanced cancers. The study, taken as a whole, reports: No antigen was identified for the clonally expanded peripheral T cells. There were, on average, more expanded clones in CD8+ T cells than in CD4+.

Produced via immunoSEQ multiplex PCR; TCRdb's table is partial and in-frame only. This table holds some 54,000 clones, under 85% found once. The clonotype originates from an adult with an advanced solid tumor such as melanoma, head and neck, liver or kidney cancer. The sample here was CD4+ or CD8+ T cells sorted from blood, taken in a trial of the OX40 agonist ivuxolimab. V is TRBV6-1 and J is TRBJ2-2; 7 bases align to TRBD2. The CDR3 sequence: CASLGGSGLTGELFF. In DNA form, the CDR3 reads TGTGCCAGTCTTGGGGGTAGCGGGCTCACCGGGGAGCTGTTTTTT.